This T cell receptor (beta chain) was profiled in a study of CD8+CD57+ T cells in acquired aplastic anemia. Findings of the study overall: The number of CD8+ CDR3 sequences shared by patients and controls was approximately 30.

Before being chosen for sequencing, patients had shown CD8+CD57+ cell expansion by flow cytometry. This clonotype was detected many times. Its antigen remains unknown. Both TCR beta VDJ combination and CDR3 sequence profiling were carried out. Genomic DNA was the template for this profiling. TCRdb reprocessed the reads with MiXCR, giving one entry per CDR3 protein. The sample includes 150,000 to 200,000 distinct CDR3 sequences, roughly half of them seen just once. The sequenced sample was sorted CD4+, CD8+, or CD8+CD57+ T cells (not recorded which) from PBMCs. The origin of this receptor is a human donor with aplastic anemia.

The CDR3 DNA is TGTGCCAGCAGCTCTCCTACTAGGTCCACAGATACGCAGTATTTT. Amino acids: CASSSPTRSTDTQYF. The chain joins TRBV6-1 to TRBJ2-3; D is possibly TRBD2 (5 bases). The ends were cut back, 6 bases at V and 2 bases at J, with 15 bases in the middle. This CDR3 region has 15 residues. The V gene's germline CDR1 is MNHNS and CDR2 SASEGT.